The 17 T cell receptor beta chains presented below share a single source sample, sequenced in a study of cytomegalovirus exposure and HLA in healthy donors (TCRdb year 2017). The library was produced with the immunoSEQ multiplex PCR assay. For the multiplex PCR, a mixture combining 60 forward primers for TCR Vbeta segments and 13 reverse primers for TCR Jbeta segments was used. The clones in this table, taken by TCRdb from immuneACCESS, are in-frame only. Not every clone is retained; where verified, under half of the shortfall comes from an unresolved V gene, and the cause of the rest is unknown. A total of about 160,000 clones appear in this sample, 75% to 90% of them only once. Of the sample, around 4.1% falls within the top ten clones. Specimen: PBMCs. The receptors come from a man aged 45-60 years in good health and CMV-seropositive.

This clone was detected only a few times. This sequence joins TRBV5-4 and TRBJ1-2; 7 bases are a match to TRBD1. Germline V gene data show CDR1 as SGHNT and CDR2 as YYREEE (reference sequence). V shed 4 bases and J 2 bases; nucleotides not matched to a gene: 5. The CDR3 is 14 residues long. The CDR3 sequence: CASSEQGSNYGYTF. CDR3 bases: TGTGCCAGCAGCGAACAGGGGTCAAACTATGGCTACACCTTC.

This chain links TRBV7-9 with TRBJ2-4; D remains unclear. CDR1 and CDR2 from the germline V gene are SEHNR and FQNEAQ (reference sequence). Trimming left V 4 bases short and J 9 bases short, with 16 bases between. The CDR3 contains 14 residues. This chain's CDR3 is CASSSWNGRLIQYF. The CDR3 nucleotides are TGTGCCAGCAGCTCCTGGAACGGCAGGCTCATTCAGTACTTC. Based on the CDR3 plus reference TRBV7-9 and TRBJ2-4, the full variable domain is DTGVSQNPRHKITKRGQNVTFRCDPISEHNRLYWYRQTLGQGPEFLTYFQNEAQLEKSRLLSDRFSAERPKGSFSTLEIQRTEQGDSAMYLCASSSWNGRLIQYFGAGTRLSVL.

CDR3 in amino acids: CASSATSSATDTQYF. The DNA for the CDR3 is TGTGCCAGCAGCGCTACTAGCTCCGCCACAGATACGCAGTATTTT. This chain joins TRBV9 and TRBJ2-3, with D possibly TRBD2 on 6 matching bases. The V gene lost 3 bases and the J gene lost 2 bases, with 13 bases spanning the gap. The V gene's germline CDR1 is SGDLS and CDR2 YYNGEE. The CDR3 extends over 15 amino acids.

This rearrangement joins TRBV19 to TRBJ2-7; D perhaps matches TRBD2 (6 bases). Germline-derived CDR1 and CDR2 are LNHDA and SQIVND (reference sequence). V was trimmed by 3 bases and J by 2 bases, leaving 14 bases between them. The CDR3 covers 15 residues. The CDR3 sequence is CASSIAASDTYEQYF. The CDR3, as DNA: TGTGCCAGTAGTATCGCGGCTAGCGACACCTACGAGCAGTACTTC.

The chain employs TRBV6-5 and TRBJ2-7, with TRBD1 matching over 8 bases. Germline CDR1 reads MNHEY; CDR2 reads SVGAGI. After removal of 4 bases from V and 4 bases from J, the junction contained 6 bases not matched to a gene. The CDR3 length is 14 residues. Here the CDR3 DNA reads TGTGCCAGCAGTTTCGACAGGGGCGGTTACGAGCAGTACTTC. This encodes CASSFDRGGYEQYF.

V usage is TRBV30 and J usage is TRBJ2-2; D possibly corresponds to TRBD2 (5 bases). Trimming stripped 4 bases from V and 3 bases from J, with 18 bases between. Germline CDR1 and CDR2: GTSNPN and SVGIG (reference sequence). This CDR3 contains 16 residues. The chain's CDR3 is CAWIGVGGSYTGELFF. The CDR3 DNA reads as TGTGCCTGGATCGGTGTAGGCGGGTCTTACACCGGGGAGCTGTTTTTT. Together with reference TRBV30 and TRBJ2-2, the CDR3 gives the full variable domain: SQTIHQWPATLVQPVGSPLSLECTVEGTSNPNLYWYRQAAGRGLQLLFYSVGIGQISSEVPQNLSASRPQDRQFILSSKKLLLSDSGFYLCAWIGVGGSYTGELFFGEGSRLTVL.

The V gene is TRBV28, the J gene TRBJ1-5; D is perhaps TRBD1 (5 bases). Germline loops: CDR1 MDHEN, CDR2 SYDVKM. V was pared by 6 bases and J by 0 bases, with 12 bases between. This CDR3 has 15 amino acids. The chain's CDR3 is CASRVTEYSNQPQHF. CDR3 bases: TGTGCCAGCAGAGTGACAGAGTATAGCAATCAGCCCCAGCATTTT.

This clone appeared a single time. The J gene is TRBJ1-4, the V gene TRBV28; D is ambiguous. The germline V gene encodes CDR1 MDHEN and CDR2 SYDVKM. The CDR3 consists of 16 residues. V lost 5 bases, J lost 2 bases, and 15 bases lay in between. The CDR3 DNA sequence: TGTGCCAGCAGTGGCGCGGCCGCCATGACTAATGAAAAACTGTTTTTT. Protein product: CASSGAAAMTNEKLFF.

This sequence joins TRBV27 and TRBJ1-1; unclear D gene. The CDR3 covers 12 residues. V dropped 5 bases and J dropped 7 bases, with 11 bases sitting between them. Germline values: CDR1 MNHEY, CDR2 SMNVEV (reference sequence). The CDR3, as DNA: TGTGCCAGCAGTACGCTGGGGAGTGAAGCTTTCTTT. This encodes CASSTLGSEAFF.

The chain has TRBV28 and TRBJ1-4; 7 bases map to TRBD1. Germline trimming cut 7 bases from V and 7 bases from J; bases unmatched to any gene: 12. The CDR3 totals 15 residues. Germline CDR1 MDHEN, CDR2 SYDVKM. The CDR3: CASTAGGGLIEKLFF. CDR3 nucleotides: TGTGCCAGCACGGCGGGAGGGGGCTTGATTGAAAAACTGTTTTTT.

The chain uses TRBV5-8 and TRBJ1-2, with a possible D match to TRBD1 (5 bases). Trimming removed 2 bases from V and 14 bases from J, with 16 bases in between. This CDR3 has 12 amino acids. Germline CDR1 SGHTS, CDR2 YDEGEE. CDR3 bases: TGTGCCAGCAGCTTTTCGGCGGTGTCAGGGACCTTC. It specifies CASSFSAVSGTF.

J is TRBJ2-2 and V is TRBV5-4, with 7 bases fitting TRBD1. This CDR3 contains 16 residues. Germline V gene sequence: CDR1 SGHNT, CDR2 YYREEE (reference sequence). V gave up 4 bases and J gave up 4 bases; unmatched junction bases: 10. CDR3 in DNA: TGTGCCAGCAGCGCCCCCCGACAGGGTGGCACCGGGGAGCTGTTTTTT. It translates to CASSAPRQGGTGELFF.

The V call is TRBV28, the J call TRBJ2-5; 11 bases map to TRBD1. The CDR3 runs 15 residues. The V gene end was trimmed by 8 bases and the J gene end by 6 bases; junction bases not matched to a gene: 11. Germline-derived CDR1 and CDR2 are MDHEN and SYDVKM. The CDR3 DNA is TGTGCCAGCCCTCACCGGGACAGGGGGGGAAAGACCCAGTACTTC. This encodes CASPHRDRGGKTQYF.

The chain recombines TRBV7-9 with TRBJ2-3; 10 nucleotides agree with TRBD2. V was pared by 1 base and J by 2 bases, with 6 bases of the junction left unmatched. This CDR3 comprises 17 residues. The germline gives CDR1 SEHNR, CDR2 FQNEAQ (reference sequence). The CDR3 DNA follows: TGTGCCAGCAGCTTAGGGTCACTAGCGGGGAACACAGATACGCAGTATTTT. Translating it yields CASSLGSLAGNTDTQYF.

The chain combines TRBV4-1 with TRBJ1-5; the match to TRBD1 covers 8 bases. After removal of 1 base from V and 4 bases from J, the junction contained 9 bases not matched to a gene. This CDR3 region has 17 residues. CDR1 and CDR2 from the germline V gene are MGHRA and YSYEKL. The CDR3 sequence is CASSQGPGTGLNQPQHF. The CDR3 bases are TGCGCCAGCAGCCAAGGACCCGGGACAGGCCTAAATCAGCCCCAGCATTTT.

A word on this clone: One junction end does not reproduce the germline sequence, and a read error may be involved. The sample contains more than one DNA sequence encoding this CDR3. CDR3 sequence reads: CASSRGGKGNQPQHF. The CDR3 DNA sequence: TGTGCCAGCAGCCGAGGGGGAAAGGGCAATCAGCCCCAACATTTT. This chain links TRBV5-4 with TRBJ1-5; TRBD1 might be the D (6 bases). Germline CDR1 SGHNT, CDR2 YYREEE (reference sequence). The CDR3 contains 15 residues.

The chain is built from TRBV6-1 and TRBJ1-1; 7 nucleotides match TRBD1. The CDR3 is made up of 12 amino acids. The V gene end was trimmed by 5 bases and the J gene end by 8 bases; junction bases not matched to a gene: 5. Germline CDR1 is MNHNS and CDR2 is SASEGT. In DNA form, the CDR3 reads TGTGCCAGCAGTTTTCGGACAGGAGAAGCTTTCTTT. The encoded protein is CASSFRTGEAFF.